The 27 T cell receptor beta chains in this list originate from one sample, sequenced in a study of blood T cell repertoires in COVID-19. Libraries were prepared by immunoSEQ multiplex PCR; TCRdb keeps only in-frame clonotypes and omits some of them. The sample has about 300,000 clones, more than 70% seen once. Material for sequencing was peripheral blood. The receptors derive from a woman between 45 and 65 years old with acute or convalescent COVID-19.

This rearrangement joins TRBV6-5 to TRBJ2-1, with TRBD2 matching over 8 bases. CDR1 and CDR2 from the germline V gene are MNHEY and SVGAGI. The V segment lost 2 bases and the J segment 4 bases; nucleotides outside the gene matches: 1. The CDR3 contains 14 residues. CDR3 residues: CASSYSGSYNEQFF. Written as DNA, the CDR3 is TGTGCCAGCAGTTACAGCGGGAGTTACAATGAGCAGTTCTTC.

The V call is TRBV6-2 or TRBV6-3, the J call TRBJ1-5, with TRBD1 as a possible D gene (6 bases). Germline assignment: CDR1 MNHEY and CDR2 SVGEGT. The CDR3 consists of 16 residues. The germline V and J ends were trimmed by 2 bases and 4 bases, with 15 bases remaining between them. The CDR3 bases are TGTGCCAGCAGTTACCCGAAGGGGGGGCGAAATCAGCCCCAGCATTTT. This codes for CASSYPKGGRNQPQHF.

The rearrangement joins TRBV7-3 to TRBJ2-2; 11 nucleotides line up with TRBD2. J gave up 6 bases and V 4 bases, and 13 bases lay outside the gene matches. Germline-derived CDR1 and CDR2 are SGHTA and FQGTGA. CDR3 length: 18 residues. For the CDR3, the DNA is TGTGCCAGCAGCTCGAACTTATGGCTAGCGGGAGGTCCCGGGGAGCTGTTTTTT. Translated, it gives CASSSNLWLAGGPGELFF.

The chain has TRBV5-1 and TRBJ2-2, with 8 bases that match TRBD1. Trimming at V came to 3 bases and at J to 5 bases, leaving 9 bases not matched to a gene. In germline, CDR1 is SGHRS, CDR2 YFSETQ. The CDR3 length is 16 residues. The DNA of the CDR3 is TGCGCCAGCAGCTCGGACCGGACAGGGCTGACCGGGGAGCTGTTTTTT. Protein: CASSSDRTGLTGELFF.

This sequence joins TRBV29-1 and TRBJ2-1, with D perhaps TRBD2 (5 bases). Germline V gives CDR1 SQVTM, CDR2 ANQGSEA. This CDR3 spans 13 amino acids. Trimming left V 6 bases short and J 10 bases short, with 19 bases between. The CDR3 DNA follows: TGCAGCGTGAGGGCCCGACGGGATCAGGAGCAGTTCTTC. Translated: CSVRARRDQEQFF.

The V and J genes are TRBV7-2 and TRBJ1-5; TRBD1 aligns across 7 bases. This CDR3 region has 15 residues. Germline-derived CDR1 and CDR2 are SGHTA and FQGNSA. V was pared by 2 bases and J by 7 bases, with 8 bases of the junction left unmatched. CDR3 nucleotides: TGTGCCAGCAGCTTATATCGGGCAGGGGGGCAGCCCCAGCATTTT. As protein: CASSLYRAGGQPQHF. The whole variable domain, remainder taken from reference TRBV7-2 and TRBJ1-5, is GAGVSQSPSNKVTEKGKDVELRCDPISGHTALYWYRQSLGQGLEFLIYFQGNSAPDKSGLPSDRFSAERTGGSVSTLTIQRTQQEDSAVYLCASSLYRAGGQPQHFGDGTRLSIL.

V usage is TRBV9 and J usage is TRBJ2-1; 8 bases are a match to TRBD2. With 0 bases clipped from V and 10 bases from J, the junction kept 12 bases outside the gene matches. The germline V gene has CDR1 SGDLS and CDR2 YYNGEE. The CDR3 loop spans 16 amino acids. DNA of the CDR3: TGTGCCAGCAGCGTAGTTGGGACTAGGGGCGGTAGGGAGCAGTTCTTC. This codes for CASSVVGTRGGREQFF.

The chain uses TRBV28 and TRBJ2-7; the match to TRBD2 covers 9 bases. Germline CDR1 reads MDHEN; CDR2 reads SYDVKM. The CDR3 spans 15 residues. The V segment lost 1 base and the J segment 6 bases; nucleotides outside the gene matches: 7. The CDR3 coding sequence is TGTGCCAGCAGTTTATTTGCGGGAGGGGAAGGCGAGCAGTACTTC. It yields the protein CASSLFAGGEGEQYF.

J is TRBJ1-5 and V is TRBV19; D possibly corresponds to TRBD1 (5 bases). Trimming shortened V by 3 bases and J by 5 bases, and 14 bases separated the two germline ends. The CDR3 has 15 amino acids. Germline V gene lookup returns CDR1 LNHDA and CDR2 SQIVND (reference sequence). CDR3 nucleotide sequence: TGTGCCAGTAGTATGGACGCAGGGAGGGATCAGCCCCAGCATTTT. Translated, it gives CASSMDAGRDQPQHF.

The CDR3 DNA is TGTGCCAGCTCACCTACGAACCGGGACAGGGGGAATGAGCAGTTCTTC. Amino acids: CASSPTNRDRGNEQFF. The rearrangement uses TRBV18 and TRBJ2-1, with 11 bases matching TRBD1. The V gene end was trimmed by 3 bases and the J gene end by 7 bases; junction bases not matched to a gene: 8. The CDR3 has 16 residues. The germline gives CDR1 KGHSH, CDR2 LQKENI.

The chain couples TRBV4-3 to TRBJ2-2, with D possibly TRBD2 on 5 matching bases. The CDR3 runs 17 residues. With 0 bases removed from V and 2 bases from J, the gap between germline ends came to 13 bases. Germline-derived CDR1 and CDR2 are LGHNA and YSLEER. The CDR3 region is CASSQDWLSSNTGELFF. In nucleotides, the CDR3 is TGCGCCAGCAGCCAAGATTGGTTGTCTAGCAACACCGGGGAGCTGTTTTTT.

Regarding this clone: This specimen includes other DNA sequences encoding the same CDR3. This rearrangement joins TRBV27 to TRBJ2-5; D remains ambiguous. Trimming took 6 bases from V and 2 from J, leaving 4 bases between them. CDR3 size: 11 residues. The germline V gene encodes CDR1 MNHEY and CDR2 SMNVEV (reference sequence). The CDR3 DNA is TGTGCCAGCAGGACACAAGAGACCCAGTACTTC. This codes for CASRTQETQYF.

The genes are TRBV28 and TRBJ2-3; maybe TRBD1 (5 bases). CDR3 length: 14 amino acids. Germline CDR1 is MDHEN and CDR2 is SYDVKM. V lost 6 bases and J 3 bases, leaving 13 bases between the germline ends. The CDR3: CASSPGRATDTQYF. The CDR3 coding sequence is TGTGCCAGCAGCCCAGGCAGGGCGACAGATACGCAGTATTTT.

In its sample, this clone was seen once. The chain joins TRBV7-2 to TRBJ2-4; D ambiguous. This CDR3 spans 13 amino acids. Looked up from germline, CDR1 is SGHTA and CDR2 is FQGNSA. V gave up 5 bases and J gave up 5 bases, with 10 bases separating them. This CDR3 reads CASSPRVQNIQYF. The CDR3 DNA reads TGTGCCAGCAGCCCCCGGGTCCAAAACATTCAGTACTTC. Combining the CDR3 with reference TRBV7-2 and TRBJ2-4 gives the whole variable domain GAGVSQSPSNKVTEKGKDVELRCDPISGHTALYWYRQSLGQGLEFLIYFQGNSAPDKSGLPSDRFSAERTGGSVSTLTIQRTQQEDSAVYLCASSPRVQNIQYFGAGTRLSVL.

J is TRBJ1-2 and V is TRBV7-2, with 7 bases aligning to TRBD1. This CDR3 is built from 12 residues. Germline lookup yields CDR1 SGHTA and CDR2 FQGNSA. After removal of 5 bases from V and 8 bases from J, the junction contained 5 bases not matched to a gene. CDR3 in amino acids: CASSPNRGGYTF. The DNA of the CDR3 is TGTGCCAGCAGCCCGAACAGGGGCGGCTACACCTTC.

The rearrangement uses TRBV7-8 and TRBJ1-1, with D uncertain. CDR1 is SGHVS, CDR2 FQNEAQ, per germline. V lost 2 bases and J 0 bases, leaving 7 bases between the germline ends. CDR3 length equals 14 residues. This chain's CDR3 is CASSLSQLNTEAFF. CDR3 nucleotide sequence: TGTGCCAGCAGCTTATCACAGCTGAACACTGAAGCTTTCTTT.

The chain joins TRBV28 to TRBJ1-5; no clear D gene. Germline V lookup: CDR1 MDHEN, CDR2 SYDVKM. Trimming left V 6 bases short and J 2 bases short, with 17 bases between. The CDR3 loop spans 16 amino acids. The CDR3, as DNA: TGTGCCAGCAGCCGCAACAGCTATTACGGCAATCAGCCCCAGCATTTT. Encoded protein: CASSRNSYYGNQPQHF.

The chain is built from TRBV6-4 and TRBJ1-1; D is ambiguous. This CDR3 region has 13 residues. Per the germline V gene, CDR1 is MRHNA and CDR2 is SNTAGT. Trimming removed 6 bases at V and 1 base at J, with 9 bases between. The DNA for the CDR3 is TGTGCCAGCAGCGAAGCTCCGAACACTGAAGCTTTCTTT. It specifies CASSEAPNTEAFF.

This clone has a single count. This CDR3 reads CASSLRRRSMNTEAFF. The CDR3 DNA reads as TGTGCCAGCAGTTTAAGGCGCCGGAGCATGAACACTGAAGCTTTCTTT. The V call is TRBV28, the J call TRBJ1-1, with D unclear. V was shortened by 2 bases and J by 0 bases, with 13 bases between the two germline ends. CDR1 and CDR2 (germline): MDHEN, SYDVKM. CDR3 length: 16 amino acids.

The CDR3 region is CASSQVGVSGEQYF. The CDR3 nucleotides read TGCGCCAGCAGCCAAGTCGGGGTCTCGGGGGAGCAGTACTTC. This chain uses TRBV4-1 with TRBJ2-7; TRBD2 might be the D (5 bases). V was pared by 1 base and J by 7 bases, with 14 bases between. The germline V gene encodes CDR1 MGHRA and CDR2 YSYEKL. This CDR3 spans 14 amino acids.

The V and J genes are TRBV9 and TRBJ1-1; D uncertain. The CDR3 totals 12 residues. The germline V gene has CDR1 SGDLS and CDR2 YYNGEE. Trimming removed 7 bases from V and 3 bases from J, with 10 bases in between. The CDR3, as DNA: TGTGCCAGCGGAGAGGGCGACACTGAAGCTTTCTTT. It yields the protein CASGEGDTEAFF.

The genes are TRBV7-9 and TRBJ2-5; D gene unclear. Trimming took 1 base from V and 4 from J, leaving 10 bases between them. This CDR3 has 14 amino acids. Looked up from germline, CDR1 is SEHNR and CDR2 is FQNEAQ (reference sequence). CDR3 amino acids: CASSLDRSRETQYF. In DNA form, the CDR3 reads TGTGCCAGCAGCTTAGATAGGTCTAGAGAGACCCAGTACTTC.

J is TRBJ2-7 and V is TRBV3-1 (or the pseudogene TRBV3-2), with 11 positions matching TRBD1. Germline values: CDR1 LGHDT, CDR2 YNNKEL (reference sequence). The CDR3 consists of 17 residues. The trim removed 3 bases at V and 3 bases at J, leaving 10 bases unmatched. CDR3 in amino acids: CASSQGDSGTGGYEQYF. The DNA of the CDR3 is TGTGCCAGCAGCCAGGGCGACTCCGGGACAGGGGGCTACGAGCAGTACTTC.

This chain connects TRBV9 to TRBJ1-2, with D uncertain. This CDR3 has 16 residues. V shed 3 bases and J shed 3 bases, with 18 bases lying between them. CDR1 is SGDLS and CDR2 is YYNGEE in the germline V gene. This CDR3 reads CASSASYPRRDYGYTF. The CDR3 DNA reads as TGTGCCAGCAGCGCCTCCTACCCCCGTCGGGACTATGGCTACACCTTC.

The chain combines TRBV10-2 with TRBJ2-1, with D tentatively TRBD2 (6 bases). This CDR3 is 14 amino acids long. Trimming removed 7 bases from V and 0 bases from J, with 10 bases in between. CDR1 and CDR2 from the germline V gene are WSHSY and SAAADI. The CDR3 bases are TGCGCCAGCACCTTAGCGGTCTCCTACAATGAGCAGTTCTTC. Translating it yields CASTLAVSYNEQFF.

The DNA of the CDR3 is TGTGCCAGCAGCTCCTCCACAGCGGACAATGAGCAGTTCTTC. It translates to CASSSSTADNEQFF. V and J are TRBV11-3 and TRBJ2-1; D is perhaps TRBD2 (5 bases). Trimming cost V 4 bases and J 5 bases, with 12 bases left between them. Germline V gives CDR1 SGHNT, CDR2 YENEEA. The CDR3 loop spans 14 amino acids. Combining the CDR3 with reference TRBV11-3 and TRBJ2-1 gives the whole variable domain EAGVVQSPRYKIIEKKQPVAFWCNPISGHNTLYWYLQNLGQGPELLIRYENEEAVDDSQLPKDRFSAERLKGVDSTLKIQPAELGDSAVYLCASSSSTADNEQFFGPGTRLTVL.

V is TRBV7-9 and J is TRBJ2-2, with D perhaps TRBD1 (5 bases). V was pared by 5 bases and J by 3 bases, with 13 bases between. Germline V gene sequence: CDR1 SEHNR, CDR2 FQNEAQ (reference sequence). The CDR3 covers 15 residues. The CDR3 coding sequence is TGTGCCAGCAGCGACTCGGACAAGTACACCGGGGAGCTGTTTTTT. This encodes CASSDSDKYTGELFF.